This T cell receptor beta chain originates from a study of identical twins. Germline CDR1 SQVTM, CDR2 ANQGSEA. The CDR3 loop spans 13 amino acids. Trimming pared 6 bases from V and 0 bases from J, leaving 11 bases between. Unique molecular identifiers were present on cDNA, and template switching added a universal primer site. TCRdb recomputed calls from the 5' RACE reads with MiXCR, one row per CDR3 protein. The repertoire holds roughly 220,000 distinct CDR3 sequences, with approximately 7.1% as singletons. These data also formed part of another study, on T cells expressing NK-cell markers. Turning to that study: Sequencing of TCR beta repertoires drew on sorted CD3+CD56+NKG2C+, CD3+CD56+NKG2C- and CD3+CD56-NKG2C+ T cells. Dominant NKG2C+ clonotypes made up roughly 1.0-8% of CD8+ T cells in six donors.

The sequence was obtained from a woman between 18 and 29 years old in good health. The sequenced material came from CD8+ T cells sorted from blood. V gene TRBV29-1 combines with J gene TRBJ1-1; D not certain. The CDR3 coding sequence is TGCAGCGTGGGAGAGGGTTTGAACACTGAAGCTTTCTTT. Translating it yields CSVGEGLNTEAFF.